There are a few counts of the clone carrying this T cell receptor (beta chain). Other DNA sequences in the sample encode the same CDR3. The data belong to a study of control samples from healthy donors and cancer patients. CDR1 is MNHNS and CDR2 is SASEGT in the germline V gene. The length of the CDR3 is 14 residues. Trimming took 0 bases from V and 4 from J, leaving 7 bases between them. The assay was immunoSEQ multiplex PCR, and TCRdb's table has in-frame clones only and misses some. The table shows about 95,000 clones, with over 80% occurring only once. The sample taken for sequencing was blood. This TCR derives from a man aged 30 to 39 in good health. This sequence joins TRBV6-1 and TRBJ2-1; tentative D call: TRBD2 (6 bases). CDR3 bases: TGTGCCAGCAGTGAAGCGGGGGGTTACAATGAGCAGTTCTTC. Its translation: CASSEAGGYNEQFF.